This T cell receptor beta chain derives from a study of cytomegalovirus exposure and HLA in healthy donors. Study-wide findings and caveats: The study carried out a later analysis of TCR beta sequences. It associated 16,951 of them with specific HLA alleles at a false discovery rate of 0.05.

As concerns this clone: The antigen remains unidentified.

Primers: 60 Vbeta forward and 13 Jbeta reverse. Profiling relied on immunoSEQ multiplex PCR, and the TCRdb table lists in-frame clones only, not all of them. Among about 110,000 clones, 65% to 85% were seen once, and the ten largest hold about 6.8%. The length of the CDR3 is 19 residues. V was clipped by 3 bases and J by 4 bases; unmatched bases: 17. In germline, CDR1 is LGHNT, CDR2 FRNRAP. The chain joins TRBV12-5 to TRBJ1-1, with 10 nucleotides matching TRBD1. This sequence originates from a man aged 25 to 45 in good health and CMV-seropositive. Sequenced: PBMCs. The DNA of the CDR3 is TGTGCTAGTGGTTTTTTTATGTTCTTGGGGGGACAGGGGCGCACTGAAGCTTTCTTT. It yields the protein CASGFFMFLGGQGRTEAFF.